This is a list of T cell receptor beta chains from one sample in a study of blood T cell repertoires in COVID-19. The table came from immunoSEQ multiplex PCR; TCRdb's copy has only in-frame clones and leaves some out. Here the sample spans some 230,000 clones, more than 85% being singletons. Sequencing used peripheral blood. These receptors were taken from a woman in her forties or fifties with COVID-19, enrolled during active disease. Each CDR3 is given with its conserved first and last residue. The D gene is left open where the match is weak. Clone size is stated in some rows and not others, as once, few, many or a class when expanded.

TRBJ1-1,TRBV5-8,-,-,CASSWVLTGGTEAFF,TGTGCCAGCAGCTGGGTTTTGACAGGCGGCACTGAAGCTTTCTTT
TRBJ2-7,TRBV6-5,-,-,CASSPKRSGYEQYF,TGTGCCAGCAGTCCTAAGAGGAGTGGCTACGAGCAGTACTTC
TRBJ1-2,TRBV12-3/TRBV12-4,once,-,CASSRTVDGYTF,TGTGCCAGCAGTCGCACGGTTGATGGCTACACCTTC
TRBJ2-6,TRBV10-2,-,TRBD1,CASHPRQGTGANVLTF,TGCGCCAGCCACCCCCGACAGGGAACTGGGGCCAACGTCCTGACTTTC
TRBJ1-2,TRBV4-1,-,TRBD1,CASRPPGQGRTGYTF,TGCGCCAGCAGGCCTCCGGGACAGGGGAGAACGGGCTACACCTTC
TRBJ2-1,TRBV2,-,-,CASRGIRREQFF,TGTGCCAGCCGGGGGATCCGACGCGAGCAGTTCTTC
TRBJ2-2,TRBV7-9,-,-,CASSPAGELFF,TGTGCCAGCAGCCCTGCCGGGGAGCTGTTTTTT
TRBJ2-5,TRBV6-5,-,-,CASSYSTAGETQYF,TGTGCCAGCAGTTACTCAACCGCGGGAGAGACCCAGTACTTC
TRBJ1-2,TRBV6-5,-,-,CASSSGQFYGYTF,TGTGCCAGCAGTAGCGGACAGTTCTATGGCTACACCTTC
TRBJ1-2,TRBV29-1,-,-,CSVQRGHSNYGYTF,TGCAGCGTTCAAAGGGGACACTCTAACTATGGCTACACCTTC
TRBJ2-3,TRBV7-3,-,TRBD1,CASSSLGTEGTQYF,TGTGCCAGCAGCTCGCTCGGGACAGAGGGTACGCAGTATTTT
TRBJ2-1,TRBV10-3,-,-,CATATDSSPFGEQFF,TGTGCCACAGCTACGGACTCTTCCCCCTTTGGTGAGCAGTTCTTC
TRBJ2-5,TRBV5-1,-,TRBD2,CASSLALAGDQETQYF,TGCGCCAGCAGCTTGGCACTAGCGGGTGATCAAGAGACCCAGTACTTC
TRBJ2-3,TRBV11-2,-,-,CASRPGSGTQYF,TGTGCCAGCAGGCCGGGAAGTGGTACGCAGTATTTT
TRBJ1-2,TRBV3-1/TRBV3-2,-,TRBD1,CASSLGTGSGYTF,TGTGCCAGCAGCCTCGGGACAGGGTCTGGCTACACCTTC
TRBJ1-5,TRBV19,-,-,CASSEWGSGLMVSNQPQHF,TGTGCCAGTAGCGAATGGGGCAGTGGCCTAATGGTTAGCAATCAGCCCCAGCATTTT
TRBJ2-1,TRBV19,-,TRBD2,CASRPSGGAAYNEQFF,TGTGCCAGTAGGCCTAGCGGGGGGGCGGCCTACAATGAGCAGTTCTTC
TRBJ1-6,TRBV3-1/TRBV3-2,-,-,CASSFGQPNSPLHF,TGTGCCAGCAGCTTTGGACAGCCCAACTCACCCCTCCACTTT
TRBJ2-7,TRBV10-3,-,-,CAISEQLGSPYEQYF,TGTGCCATCAGTGAACAGCTCGGATCTCCCTACGAGCAGTACTTC
TRBJ2-1,TRBV11-2,-,-,CASSPRQIAHNEQFF,TGTGCCAGCAGCCCACGACAAATTGCCCACAATGAGCAGTTCTTC
TRBJ1-2,TRBV19,once,-,CASSQGLVTYGYTF,TGTGCCAGTAGTCAGGGTTTGGTAACCTATGGCTACACCTTC
TRBJ2-1,TRBV7-9,-,-,CASSLVGDEQFF,TGTGCCAGCAGCCTTGTCGGGGATGAGCAGTTCTTC
TRBJ1-4,TRBV13,-,TRBD1,CASSLGRRGLENEKLFF,TGTGCCAGCAGCTTAGGCCGAAGGGGGCTAGAGAATGAAAAACTGTTTTTT
TRBJ1-6,TRBV5-5,-,TRBD1,CASSSDRGESPLHF,TGTGCCAGCAGCTCCGACAGGGGGGAGTCACCCCTCCACTTT
TRBJ2-5,TRBV10-3,-,-,CATEGGKQETQYF,TGTGCCACGGAGGGGGGGAAGCAAGAGACCCAGTACTTC
TRBJ2-3,TRBV19,-,-,CASSIEIPRGTQYF,TGTGCCAGTAGTATCGAAATTCCTCGGGGTACGCAGTATTTT
TRBJ2-6,TRBV7-8,-,-,CASSLGVLGSGANVLTF,TGTGCCAGCAGCTTAGGCGTTCTAGGTTCTGGGGCCAACGTCCTGACTTTC
TRBJ2-1,TRBV28,-,TRBD2,CASSLRTSGGRSYNEQFF,TGTGCCAGCAGTTTGAGGACTAGCGGGGGGAGATCCTACAATGAGCAGTTCTTC
TRBJ1-6,TRBV6-5,few,TRBD1,CASNRDRLRNSPLHF,TGTGCCAGTAACCGGGACAGACTTCGTAATTCACCCCTCCACTTT
TRBJ1-3,TRBV28,once,-,CASSLFGSPSGFWGEDTIYF,TGTGCCAGCAGTTTATTTGGTAGTCCATCGGGGTTTTGGGGTGAGGACACCATATATTTT
TRBJ2-7,TRBV10-3,-,-,CAIKSGYEQYF,TGTGCCATCAAATCGGGCTACGAGCAGTACTTC
TRBJ1-5,TRBV4-1,few,TRBD1,CASSHAGTGASNQPQHF,TGCGCCAGCAGCCATGCCGGGACAGGGGCTAGCAATCAGCCCCAGCATTTT
TRBJ1-1,TRBV6-5,-,-,CASSIRGYTEAFF,TGTGCCAGCAGTATAAGGGGGTACACTGAAGCTTTCTTT
TRBJ2-2,TRBV5-1,few,-,CASSLARGNRAGGELFF,TGCGCCAGCAGCTTGGCCCGTGGTAACAGGGCGGGCGGGGAGCTGTTTTTT
TRBJ2-3,TRBV5-1,once,-,CASSLVQPGLSTDTQYF,TGCGCCAGCAGCTTGGTGCAGCCGGGACTCAGCACAGATACGCAGTATTTT
TRBJ2-1,TRBV19,-,-,CASSRGSSTYYNEQFF,TGTGCCAGTAGCAGGGGAAGTTCCACTTACTACAATGAGCAGTTCTTC
TRBJ2-1,TRBV11-3,once,-,CASSKDRGARFF,TGTGCCAGCAGCAAAGACCGGGGGGCCCGGTTCTTC
TRBJ2-3,TRBV6-9,-,-,CASSSAGFDTQYF,TGTGCCAGCAGTTCCGCGGGTTTCGATACGCAGTATTTT
TRBJ2-3,TRBV6-5,-,TRBD2,CASSLGAGGPNTQYF,TGTGCCAGCAGTCTGGGGGCGGGGGGGCCGAATACGCAGTATTTT
TRBJ2-1,TRBV11-2,-,TRBD2,CASSLAAGGPNEQFF,TGTGCCAGCAGCTTAGCCGCGGGGGGGCCAAATGAGCAGTTCTTC
TRBJ2-2,TRBV12-3/TRBV12-4,-,-,CASTSFLFGELFF,TGTGCCAGCACCTCTTTCCTGTTCGGGGAGCTGTTTTTT
TRBJ2-1,TRBV5-1,-,TRBD1,CASSPGQEIYNEQFF,TGCGCCAGCAGCCCCGGACAGGAGATTTACAATGAGCAGTTCTTC
TRBJ2-3,TRBV27,-,-,CASSSHRAVTDTQYF,TGTGCCAGCAGTTCCCACAGGGCCGTCACAGATACGCAGTATTTT
TRBJ2-5,TRBV30,-,-,CAWRLGETQYF,TGTGCCTGGAGACTAGGGGAGACCCAGTACTTC
TRBJ1-5,TRBV6-6,-,-,CASREGTKSNQPQHF,TGTGCCAGCAGGGAGGGAACGAAGAGCAATCAGCCCCAGCATTTT
TRBJ1-1,TRBV29-1,-,-,CSVGQGQKGFF,TGCAGCGTTGGACAAGGACAGAAGGGTTTCTTT
TRBJ2-1,TRBV24-1,-,-,CATSDRDKVHEQFF,TGTGCCACCAGTGATAGAGATAAAGTCCATGAGCAGTTCTTC
TRBJ2-5,TRBV6-5,once,-,CASTRDFPLETQYF,TGTGCCAGCACCCGGGACTTCCCCTTGGAGACCCAGTACTTC
TRBJ2-2,TRBV6-5,-,TRBD1,CASSYFGQGAGGELFF,TGTGCCAGCAGTTACTTCGGACAGGGGGCAGGCGGGGAGCTGTTTTTT
TRBJ1-4,TRBV3-1/TRBV3-2,-,TRBD1,CASARQGTEEKLFF,TGTGCCAGCGCCAGACAGGGTACTGAAGAAAAACTGTTTTTT
TRBJ2-3,TRBV7-9,-,-,CASSLRSKRVYTQYF,TGTGCCAGCAGCTTAAGGAGCAAGAGGGTCTATACGCAGTATTTT
TRBJ1-1,TRBV6-5,-,TRBD1,CASRPDRVTSEAFF,TGTGCCAGCAGACCCGACAGGGTAACTTCTGAAGCTTTCTTT